The entry below gives a single TCR beta chain sequence along with its context. The entry originates in a study of CD8 T cells in Susac syndrome. After extraction with the RNeasy kit, about 0.45 to 1 ug of the RNA was reverse transcribed using random hexamers. TCRdb passed the immunoSEQ multiplex PCR reads through MiXCR, listing each CDR3 protein once. This sample has about 300,000 distinct CDR3 sequences; approximately 90% occur once, and the top ten carry about 0.17%. Losses at the gene ends were 0 bases for V and 6 bases for J; bases not matched to a gene: 10. The CDR3 spans 17 residues. Germline V gives CDR1 MNHEY, CDR2 SVGAGI.

Sequencing used CD8+ T cells from PBMCs. The clonotype comes from a human donor with multiple sclerosis. The chain employs TRBV6-5 and TRBJ2-5; TRBD2 aligns across 10 bases. The DNA for the CDR3 is TGTGCCAGCAGTTACTCGAGCGGGAGGGCCGCGGAAAAGACCCAGTACTTC. This translates into CASSYSSGRAAEKTQYF.